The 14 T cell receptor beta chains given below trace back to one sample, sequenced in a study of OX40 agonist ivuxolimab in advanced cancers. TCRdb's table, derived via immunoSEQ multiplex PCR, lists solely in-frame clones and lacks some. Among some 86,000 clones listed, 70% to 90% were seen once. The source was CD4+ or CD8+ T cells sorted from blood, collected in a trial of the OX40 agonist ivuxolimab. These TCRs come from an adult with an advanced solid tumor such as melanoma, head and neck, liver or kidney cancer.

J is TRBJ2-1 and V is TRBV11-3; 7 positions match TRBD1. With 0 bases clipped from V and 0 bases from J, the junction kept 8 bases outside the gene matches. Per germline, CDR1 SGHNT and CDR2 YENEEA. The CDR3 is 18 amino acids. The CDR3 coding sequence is TGTGCCAGCAGCTTAGAGCCACCAGGGGGTGGCTCCTACAATGAGCAGTTCTTC. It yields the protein CASSLEPPGGGSYNEQFF.

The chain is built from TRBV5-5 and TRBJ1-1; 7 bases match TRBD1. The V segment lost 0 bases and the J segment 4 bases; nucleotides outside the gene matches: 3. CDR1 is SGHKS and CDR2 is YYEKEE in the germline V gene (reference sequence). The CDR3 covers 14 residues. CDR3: CASSLGQGGTEAFF. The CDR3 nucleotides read TGTGCCAGCAGCTTGGGGCAGGGGGGCACTGAAGCTTTCTTT.

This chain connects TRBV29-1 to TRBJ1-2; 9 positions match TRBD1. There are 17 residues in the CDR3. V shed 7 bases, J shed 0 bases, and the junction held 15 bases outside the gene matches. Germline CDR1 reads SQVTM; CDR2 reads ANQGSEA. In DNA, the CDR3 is TGCAGCGCCCGGGACAGGGCATTTGGCTCCCCTAACTATGGCTACACCTTC. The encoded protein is CSARDRAFGSPNYGYTF.

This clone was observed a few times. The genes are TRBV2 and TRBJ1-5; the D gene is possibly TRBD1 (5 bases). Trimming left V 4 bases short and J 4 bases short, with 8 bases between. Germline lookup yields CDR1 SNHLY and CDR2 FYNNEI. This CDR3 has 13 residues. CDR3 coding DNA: TGTGCCAGCAGTGGGGGGTGGAATCAGCCCCAGCATTTT. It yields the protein CASSGGWNQPQHF.

CDR3 region: CASSVGGTANTEAFF. Written as DNA, the CDR3 is TGTGCCAGCAGCGTAGGGGGGACAGCTAACACTGAAGCTTTCTTT. The rearrangement links TRBV9 to TRBJ1-1, with 7 bases identical to TRBD1. The germline CDR1 and CDR2 sequences are SGDLS and YYNGEE. The CDR3 is 15 residues long. Unmatched junction bases numbered 4, after V lost 0 bases and J lost 2 bases.

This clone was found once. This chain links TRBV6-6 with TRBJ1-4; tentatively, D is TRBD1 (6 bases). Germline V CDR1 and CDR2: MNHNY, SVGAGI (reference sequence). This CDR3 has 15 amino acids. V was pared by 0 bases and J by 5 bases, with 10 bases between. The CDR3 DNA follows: TGTGCCAGCAGTTACTCAGGGGGTGTGAATGAAAAACTGTTTTTT. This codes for CASSYSGGVNEKLFF.

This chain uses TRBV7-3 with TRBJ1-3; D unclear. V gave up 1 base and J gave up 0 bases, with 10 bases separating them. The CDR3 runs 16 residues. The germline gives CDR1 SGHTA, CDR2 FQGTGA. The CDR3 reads CASSLKGRDSGNTIYF. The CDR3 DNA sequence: TGTGCCAGCAGCTTAAAAGGAAGGGACTCTGGAAACACCATATATTTT.

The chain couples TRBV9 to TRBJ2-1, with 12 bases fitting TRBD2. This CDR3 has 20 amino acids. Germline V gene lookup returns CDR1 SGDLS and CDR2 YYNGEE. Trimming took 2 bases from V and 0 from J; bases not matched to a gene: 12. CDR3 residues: CASSVGSGTSGLSSYNEQFF. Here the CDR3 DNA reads TGTGCCAGCAGCGTGGGGTCCGGGACTAGCGGGCTTAGCTCCTACAATGAGCAGTTCTTC. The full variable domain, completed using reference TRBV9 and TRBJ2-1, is DSGVTQTPKHLITATGQRVTLRCSPRSGDLSVYWYQQSLDQGLQFLIQYYNGEERAKGNILERFSAQQFPDLHSELNLSSLELGDSALYFCASSVGSGTSGLSSYNEQFFGPGTRLTVL.

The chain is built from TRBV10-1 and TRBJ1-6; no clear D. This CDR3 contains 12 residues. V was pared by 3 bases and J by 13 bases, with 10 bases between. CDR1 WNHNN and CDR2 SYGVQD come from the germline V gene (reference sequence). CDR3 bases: TGCGCCAGCAGTGAAGCTAATGGGCCCCTCCACTTT. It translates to CASSEANGPLHF.

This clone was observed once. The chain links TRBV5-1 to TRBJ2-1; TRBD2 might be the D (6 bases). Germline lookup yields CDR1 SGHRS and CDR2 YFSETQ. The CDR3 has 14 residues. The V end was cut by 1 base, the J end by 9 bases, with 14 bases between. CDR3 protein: CASSLIGGVGEQFF. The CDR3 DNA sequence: TGCGCCAGCAGCTTGATTGGAGGGGTAGGTGAGCAGTTCTTC.

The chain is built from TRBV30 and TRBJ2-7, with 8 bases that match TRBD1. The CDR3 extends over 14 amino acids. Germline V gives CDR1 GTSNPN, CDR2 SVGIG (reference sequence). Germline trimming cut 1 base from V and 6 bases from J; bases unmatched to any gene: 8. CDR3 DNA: TGTGCCTGGAGTGGGGGACAGGTCTCTTCCGAGCAGTACTTC. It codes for CAWSGGQVSSEQYF.

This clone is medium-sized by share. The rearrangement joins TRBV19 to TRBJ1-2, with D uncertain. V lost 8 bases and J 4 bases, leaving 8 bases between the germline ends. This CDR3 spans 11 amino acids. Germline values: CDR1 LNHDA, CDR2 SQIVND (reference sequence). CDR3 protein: CASRGSYGYTF. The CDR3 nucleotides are TGTGCCAGTCGAGGCAGCTATGGCTACACCTTC.

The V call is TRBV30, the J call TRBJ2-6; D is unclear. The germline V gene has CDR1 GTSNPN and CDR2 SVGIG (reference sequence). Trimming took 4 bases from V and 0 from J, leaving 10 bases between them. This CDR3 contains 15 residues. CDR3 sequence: CAWTRSSSGANVLTF. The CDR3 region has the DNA TGTGCCTGGACCAGGAGTAGCTCTGGGGCCAACGTCCTGACTTTC.

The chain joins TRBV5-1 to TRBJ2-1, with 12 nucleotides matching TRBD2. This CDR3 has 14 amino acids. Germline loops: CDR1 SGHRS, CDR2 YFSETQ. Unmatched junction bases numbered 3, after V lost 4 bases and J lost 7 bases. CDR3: CASSPGLAGNEQFF. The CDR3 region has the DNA TGCGCCAGCAGCCCTGGACTAGCGGGGAATGAGCAGTTCTTC.